The 3 T cell receptor beta chains below all came from one sample that was sequenced in a study of PD-L1 blockade in urothelial cancer. Clones were read by immunoSEQ multiplex PCR, and TCRdb kept only the in-frame ones, dropping some. The repertoire has around 120,000 clones, around nine tenths of them found once; the top ten carry 1.7%. Time point noted: peripheral blood 6 weeks after treatment start. The sample consisted of PBMCs, taken around atezolizumab (anti-PD-L1) treatment. The receptors were gathered from a man between 60 and 70 years old with urothelial cancer.

CDR3 nucleotides: TGCGCCAGCAGCTCACAGGGGGCCTCCTACGAGCAGTACTTC. It yields the protein CASSSQGASYEQYF. The V call is TRBV5-1, the J call TRBJ2-7, with 9 bases lining up with TRBD1. The CDR3 is 14 amino acids. Trimming cost V 3 bases and J 0 bases; bases outside gene matches: 1. Germline CDR1 reads SGHRS; CDR2 reads YFSETQ.

V usage is TRBV27 and J usage is TRBJ2-5; 9 nucleotides align to TRBD1. Trimming removed 2 bases from V and 4 bases from J; junction bases left unmatched: 5. This CDR3 has 15 residues. CDR1 is MNHEY and CDR2 is SMNVEV in the germline V gene (reference sequence). The CDR3 nucleotides are TGTGCCAGCAGTTTAGAGGGGACAGGGAGAGAGACCCAGTACTTC. It encodes CASSLEGTGRETQYF.

J is TRBJ2-1 and V is TRBV6-5; TRBD2 might be the D (5 bases). Germline V gene lookup returns CDR1 MNHEY and CDR2 SVGAGI. The CDR3 loop spans 14 amino acids. Trimming removed 6 bases from V and 0 bases from J, with 9 bases in between. The CDR3 sequence is CASRRTSSYNEQFF. In DNA form, the CDR3 reads TGTGCCAGCAGACGAACTAGCTCCTACAATGAGCAGTTCTTC.